This record covers a single T cell receptor (beta chain). UMI-tagged 5'RACE template switching yielded the TCR beta cDNA. TCRdb re-analyzed the 5' RACE reads; it lists each CDR3 protein once, without DNA. This sample's table reports 350,000 to 450,000 distinct CDR3 sequences. CDR3 length: 16 amino acids. Germline CDR1 is SNHLY and CDR2 is FYNNEI. This entry belongs to a study of T cells expressing NK-cell markers. This receptor was identified in a man aged 18-69 years in good health. The sample comprised blood T cells: a sorted CD56 or NKG2C T cell subset, CD4+ or CD8+ T cells, or bulk PBMC T cells (not recorded which). V gene TRBV2 combines with J gene TRBJ2-5; TCRdb outputs TRBD1, but without DNA this stays unchecked. CDR3 residues: CASSEWSRGGGETQYF. Using reference TRBV2 and TRBJ2-5 for the parts outside the CDR3, the full variable domain is EPEVTQTPSHQVTQMGQEVILRCVPISNHLYFYWYRQILGQKVEFLVSFYNNEISEKSEIFDDQFSVERPDGSNFTLKIRSTKLEDSAMYFCASSEWSRGGGETQYFGPGTRLLVL.